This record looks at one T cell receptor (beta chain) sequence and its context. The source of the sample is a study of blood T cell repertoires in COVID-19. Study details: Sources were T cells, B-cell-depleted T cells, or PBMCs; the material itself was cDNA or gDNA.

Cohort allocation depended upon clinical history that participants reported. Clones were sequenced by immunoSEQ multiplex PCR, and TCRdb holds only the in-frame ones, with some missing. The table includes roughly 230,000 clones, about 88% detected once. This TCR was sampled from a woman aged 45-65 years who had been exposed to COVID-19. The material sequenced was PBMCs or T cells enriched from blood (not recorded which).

CDR3 protein: CSVESPTRRGNYGYTF. CDR3 nucleotide sequence: TGCAGCGTTGAATCCCCTACCCGGCGGGGTAACTATGGCTACACCTTC. The V gene is TRBV29-1, the J gene TRBJ1-2; D unclear. The CDR3 runs 16 residues. Per the germline V gene, CDR1 is SQVTM and CDR2 is ANQGSEA. The V end lost 2 bases, the J end lost 1 base, and 17 bases lay between the germline ends. The whole variable domain, remainder taken from reference TRBV29-1 and TRBJ1-2, is SAVISQKPSRDICQRGTSLTIQCQVDSQVTMMFWYRQQPGQSLTLIATANQGSEATYESGFVIDKFPISRPNLTFSTLTVSNMSPEDSSIYLCSVESPTRRGNYGYTFGSGTRLTVV.